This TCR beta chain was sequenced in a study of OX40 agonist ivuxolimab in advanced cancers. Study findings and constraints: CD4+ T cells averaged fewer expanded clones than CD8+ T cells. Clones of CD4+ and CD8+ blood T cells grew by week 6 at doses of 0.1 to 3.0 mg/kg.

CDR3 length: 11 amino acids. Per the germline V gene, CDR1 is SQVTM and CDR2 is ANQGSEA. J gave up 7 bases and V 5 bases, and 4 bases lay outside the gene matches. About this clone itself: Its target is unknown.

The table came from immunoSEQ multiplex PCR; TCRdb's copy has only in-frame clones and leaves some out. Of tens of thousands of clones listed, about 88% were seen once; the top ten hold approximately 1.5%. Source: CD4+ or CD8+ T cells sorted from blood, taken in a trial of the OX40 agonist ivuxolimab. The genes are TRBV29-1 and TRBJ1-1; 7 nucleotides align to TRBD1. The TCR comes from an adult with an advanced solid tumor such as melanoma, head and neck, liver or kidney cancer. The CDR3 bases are TGCAGCGTTCGAGGGGGCGGTGAAGCTTTCTTT. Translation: CSVRGGGEAFF.